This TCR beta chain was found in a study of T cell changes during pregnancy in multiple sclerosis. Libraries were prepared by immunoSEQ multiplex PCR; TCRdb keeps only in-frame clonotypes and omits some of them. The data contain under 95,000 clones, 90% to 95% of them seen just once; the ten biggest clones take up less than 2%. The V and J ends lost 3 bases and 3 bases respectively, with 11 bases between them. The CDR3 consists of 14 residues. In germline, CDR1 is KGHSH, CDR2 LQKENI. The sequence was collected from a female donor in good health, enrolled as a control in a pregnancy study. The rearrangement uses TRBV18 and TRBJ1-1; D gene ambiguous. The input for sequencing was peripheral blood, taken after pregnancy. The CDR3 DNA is TGTGCCAGCTCACCTAACCGGGAGTACACTGAAGCTTTCTTT. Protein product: CASSPNREYTEAFF.